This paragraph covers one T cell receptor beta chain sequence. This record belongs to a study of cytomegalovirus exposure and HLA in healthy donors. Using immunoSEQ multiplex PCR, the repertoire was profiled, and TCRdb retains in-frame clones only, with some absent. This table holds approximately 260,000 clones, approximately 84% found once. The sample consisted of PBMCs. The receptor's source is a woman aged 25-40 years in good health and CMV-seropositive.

The CDR3 DNA sequence: TGTGCCAGCAGTTTTGGGACACCGAACACTGAAGCTTTCTTT. As protein: CASSFGTPNTEAFF. The chain recombines TRBV27 with TRBJ1-1, with D possibly being TRBD1 (6 bases). There are 14 residues in the CDR3. Germline assignment: CDR1 MNHEY and CDR2 SMNVEV (reference sequence). Trimming cost V 3 bases and J 1 base, with 9 bases left between them.